The 25 T cell receptor beta chains below were found in one sample sequenced in a study of cytomegalovirus exposure and HLA in healthy donors. The data were produced by immunoSEQ multiplex PCR, yet TCRdb's version contains in-frame clones alone and is incomplete. The data show hundreds of thousands of clones, approximately 80% seen once. Sequencing was carried out using PBMCs. The origin of the receptors is a woman in her 30s in good health and CMV-seropositive.

This clone was seen a handful of times. V usage is TRBV6-5 and J usage is TRBJ1-5, with D perhaps TRBD1 (6 bases). The CDR3 length is 15 residues. Germline lookup yields CDR1 MNHEY and CDR2 SVGAGI. The V and J ends lost 3 bases and 8 bases respectively, with 17 bases between them. The chain's CDR3 is CASSYSGGRLEPQHF. CDR3 DNA sequence: TGTGCCAGCAGTTATAGCGGGGGCCGATTAGAGCCCCAGCATTTT.

The chain has TRBV29-1 and TRBJ1-1; 11 bases align to TRBD1. The CDR3 has 13 amino acids. Germline CDR1 SQVTM, CDR2 ANQGSEA. The ends lost 8 bases at V and 4 bases at J; junction bases unmatched: 6. The CDR3, as DNA: TGCAGCAACTCCGGGACAGGGGGCACTGAAGCTTTCTTT. Its translation: CSNSGTGGTEAFF.

The rearrangement links TRBV7-2 to TRBJ2-3; tentative D call: TRBD2 (5 bases). Germline assignment: CDR1 SGHTA and CDR2 FQGNSA. CDR3 length: 13 residues. Trimming removed 2 bases at V and 3 bases at J, with 6 bases between. In nucleotides, the CDR3 is TGTGCCAGCAGCTTAACGGGGACAGATACGCAGTATTTT. Its translation: CASSLTGTDTQYF. Supplemented by reference TRBV7-2 and TRBJ2-3, the full variable domain reads GAGVSQSPSNKVTEKGKDVELRCDPISGHTALYWYRQSLGQGLEFLIYFQGNSAPDKSGLPSDRFSAERTGGSVSTLTIQRTQQEDSAVYLCASSLTGTDTQYFGPGTRLTVL.

The chain has TRBV29-1 and TRBJ2-7; 8 bases fit TRBD2. CDR3 size: 13 residues. V was clipped by 4 bases and J by 2 bases; unmatched bases: 4. CDR1 and CDR2 (germline): SQVTM, ANQGSEA. As DNA, the CDR3 is TGCAGCGTTGGGCCGGGACTAGCCTACGAGCAGTACTTC. It is translated as CSVGPGLAYEQYF.

The chain employs TRBV10-3 and TRBJ2-1, with 7 bases lining up with TRBD2. The CDR3 runs 15 residues. J was trimmed by 8 bases and V by 7 bases; bases with no gene match: 14. Per germline, CDR1 ENHRY and CDR2 SYGVKD. The CDR3 region has the DNA TGTGCCATCAATTCTAAGCTGCTAGCGGAGGATGAGCAGTTCTTC. It yields the protein CAINSKLLAEDEQFF.

The rearrangement links TRBV9 to TRBJ1-2; 7 bases are a match to TRBD1. V shed 1 base and J 14 bases; nucleotides not matched to a gene: 8. Per germline, CDR1 SGDLS and CDR2 YYNGEE. This CDR3 has 12 residues. The CDR3 nucleotides read TGTGCCAGCAGCGTACTCTGGGACAGCGTGACCTTC. Residues: CASSVLWDSVTF.

This clone was seen once. This chain connects TRBV7-6 to TRBJ2-1, with 8 bases fitting TRBD2. Germline-derived CDR1 and CDR2 are SGHVS and FNYEAQ. Losses at the gene ends were 1 base for V and 5 bases for J; bases not matched to a gene: 7. CDR3 size: 16 residues. The CDR3 loop reads CASSLGTSGTNNEQFF. For the CDR3, the DNA is TGTGCCAGCAGCTTAGGAACTAGCGGTACGAACAATGAGCAGTTCTTC.

This chain uses TRBV9 with TRBJ2-5; the match to TRBD2 covers 10 bases. The CDR3 is 14 residues long. CDR1 and CDR2 (germline): SGDLS, YYNGEE. Trimming at V came to 4 bases and at J to 4 bases, leaving 4 bases not matched to a gene. The DNA for the CDR3 is TGTGCCAGCAGCAGGGGACTAGCGCCAGAGACCCAGTACTTC. This sequence encodes CASSRGLAPETQYF.

The V call is TRBV29-1, the J call TRBJ1-1, with D unresolved. This CDR3 has 14 residues. V gave up 2 bases and J gave up 5 bases, with 15 bases separating them. From germline, CDR1 is SQVTM and CDR2 ANQGSEA. CDR3 sequence: CSVERARGGTEAFF. As DNA, the CDR3 is TGCAGCGTTGAACGGGCCCGCGGTGGGACTGAAGCTTTCTTT.

The chain recombines TRBV9 with TRBJ1-3; D uncertain. Trimming removed 3 bases from V and 7 bases from J, with 29 bases in between. This CDR3 has 19 amino acids. Germline CDR1 reads SGDLS; CDR2 reads YYNGEE. CDR3 protein: CASSGDPKDGGVTWNTIYF. The CDR3 DNA reads as TGTGCCAGCAGCGGCGATCCCAAGGATGGTGGTGTTACTTGGAACACCATATATTTT.

This chain connects TRBV6-5 to TRBJ2-7; D remains unclear. Germline V lookup: CDR1 MNHEY, CDR2 SVGAGI. The CDR3 length is 13 residues. Trimming cost V 4 bases and J 9 bases, with 16 bases left between them. DNA of the CDR3: TGTGCCAGCAGTTTAGGTCTCTCAACGGGGCAGTACTTC. This encodes CASSLGLSTGQYF.

This CDR3 is CASSWTGQSNQPQHF. In DNA form, the CDR3 reads TGCGCCAGCAGCTGGACAGGGCAGAGCAATCAGCCCCAGCATTTT. The chain has TRBV5-1 and TRBJ1-5, with TRBD1 matching 8 bases. V lost 3 bases and J lost 1; bases outside the gene matches: 3. This CDR3 has 15 amino acids. CDR1 and CDR2 (germline): SGHRS, YFSETQ.

The chain has TRBV7-3 and TRBJ2-7; 10 bases match TRBD2. The CDR3 is made up of 13 amino acids. Germline trimming cut 3 bases from V and 6 bases from J; bases unmatched to any gene: 2. The V gene's germline CDR1 is SGHTA and CDR2 FQGTGA. The CDR3 loop is CASSLGLASEQYF. CDR3 bases: TGTGCCAGCAGCTTGGGACTAGCGAGCGAGCAGTACTTC.

Remarks on this clone: Other DNA sequences in this sample translate to the same CDR3. The rearrangement joins TRBV6-5 to TRBJ2-7, with D possibly called TRBD1 or TRBD2 (6 bases each). This CDR3 is 13 amino acids long. The germline V and J ends were trimmed by 11 bases and 0 bases, with 14 bases remaining between them. The germline gives CDR1 MNHEY, CDR2 SVGAGI. The chain's CDR3 is CASRRGSSYEQYF. CDR3 in DNA: TGTGCCTCTCGGAGGGGGAGCTCCTACGAGCAGTACTTC.

The chain carries TRBV5-3 and TRBJ2-7; D is ambiguous. TRBV5-3 is recorded as an ORF, its role being uncertain. CDR3 length: 15 amino acids. V was clipped by 0 bases and J by 2 bases, with 12 bases between them. This chain's CDR3 is CARSLVDAVTYEQYF. CDR3 coding DNA: TGTGCCAGAAGCTTGGTTGATGCCGTCACCTACGAGCAGTACTTC.

This clone has more than one count but fewer than ten. This chain uses TRBV5-1 with TRBJ1-2; 8 bases match TRBD1. V shed 0 bases, J shed 4 bases, and the junction held 5 bases outside the gene matches. Germline CDR1 SGHRS, CDR2 YFSETQ. CDR3 size: 15 residues. CDR3 residues: CASSLGTGSPYGYTF. The CDR3 DNA follows: TGCGCCAGCAGCTTGGGGACAGGGAGTCCCTATGGCTACACCTTC. The whole variable domain, remainder taken from reference TRBV5-1 and TRBJ1-2, is KAGVTQTPRYLIKTRGQQVTLSCSPISGHRSVSWYQQTPGQGLQFLFEYFSETQRNKGNFPGRFSGRQFSNSRSEMNVSTLELGDSALYLCASSLGTGSPYGYTFGSGTRLTVV.

The chain joins TRBV4-3 to TRBJ2-4, with D uncertain. V was cut by 0 bases and J by 4 bases, with 10 bases left in between. Germline CDR1 and CDR2: LGHNA and YSLEER. The CDR3 length is 15 residues. The CDR3 bases are TGCGCCAGCAGCCAAGAAAGCCATTTTAAAAACATTCAGTACTTC. This sequence encodes CASSQESHFKNIQYF.

The gene calls are TRBV4-1 and TRBJ2-2, with a possible D match to TRBD1 (6 bases). CDR3 size: 18 residues. Germline V gene sequence: CDR1 MGHRA, CDR2 YSYEKL. The V and J ends lost 1 base and 0 bases respectively, with 15 bases between them. CDR3 amino acids: CASSQGTEIAANTGELFF. The CDR3 DNA sequence: TGCGCCAGCAGCCAAGGGACAGAGATCGCCGCGAACACCGGGGAGCTGTTTTTT.

This clone was counted between two and nine times. The J gene is TRBJ2-7, the V gene TRBV6-6; D is perhaps TRBD1 or TRBD2 (5 bases each). V dropped 6 bases and J dropped 3 bases, with 12 bases sitting between them. CDR1 and CDR2 from the germline V gene are MNHNY and SVGAGI (reference sequence). The CDR3 length is 13 residues. The CDR3 region is CASSLRDGYEQYF. DNA for the CDR3: TGTGCCAGCAGCCTAAGGGACGGCTACGAGCAGTACTTC.

V usage is TRBV9 and J usage is TRBJ2-2, with D possibly being TRBD1 or TRBD2 (6 bases each). Between the trimmed V and J ends, which lost 2 bases and 0 bases, there was a span of 11 bases. The CDR3 runs to 16 residues. The germline gives CDR1 SGDLS, CDR2 YYNGEE. CDR3 loop: CASSVAGHPNTGELFF. Here the CDR3 DNA reads TGTGCCAGCAGCGTCGCGGGACACCCGAACACCGGGGAGCTGTTTTTT.

The rearrangement links TRBV18 to TRBJ2-3; weak D call: TRBD2 (7 bases). The germline V gene encodes CDR1 KGHSH and CDR2 LQKENI. Trimming left V 5 bases short and J 5 bases short, with 14 bases between. The CDR3 has 14 residues. CDR3 DNA: TGTGCCAGCTCAATGGGGGGGCATGGAGATACGCAGTATTTT. It is translated as CASSMGGHGDTQYF.

The chain employs TRBV5-4 and TRBJ2-6; a weak D match, TRBD1 (6 bases). V lost 3 bases and J lost 4, with 11 bases in between. The CDR3 consists of 15 residues. Germline V lookup: CDR1 SGHNT, CDR2 YYREEE (reference sequence). In nucleotides, the CDR3 is TGTGCCAGCAGCTATGGGACATACGGGGCCAACGTCCTGACTTTC. This codes for CASSYGTYGANVLTF.

This chain links TRBV5-6 with TRBJ1-4; D is uncertain. The V gene's germline CDR1 is SGHDT and CDR2 YYEEEE. V was trimmed by 2 bases and J by 7 bases, leaving 12 bases between them. CDR3 length: 14 amino acids. DNA of the CDR3: TGTGCCAGCAGCTTTACAGCAGGCGGTGAAAAACTGTTTTTT. This codes for CASSFTAGGEKLFF.

This clone is a singleton in its sample. The V gene is TRBV19, the J gene TRBJ1-2; 7 positions agree with TRBD1. Germline trimming cut 6 bases from V and 2 bases from J; bases unmatched to any gene: 3. The CDR3 is 13 residues long. Per the germline V gene, CDR1 is LNHDA and CDR2 is SQIVND (reference sequence). CDR3 residues: CASSQQGNYGYTF. The CDR3 DNA reads as TGTGCCAGTAGCCAACAGGGGAACTATGGCTACACCTTC.

As regards this clone: The same CDR3 also results from other DNA sequences found in this sample. The V gene is TRBV6-5, the J gene TRBJ1-1; D gene ambiguous. The CDR3 extends over 14 amino acids. The germline V gene has CDR1 MNHEY and CDR2 SVGAGI. V shed 0 bases and J shed 1 base, with 6 bases lying between them. The CDR3 here is CASSYSAGNTEAFF. The CDR3 DNA reads as TGTGCCAGCAGTTACTCAGCCGGGAACACTGAAGCTTTCTTT.